The next 20 T cell receptor beta chains were all read from a single sample in a study of identical twins. In TCRdb, the 5' RACE reads were re-called with MiXCR into one record per CDR3 protein. Seen here are about 480,000 distinct CDR3 sequences, 14% observed once, and the top ten hold over 0.5%. The same data also went into a second study, on yellow fever vaccine responses in identical twins.

The sample taken for sequencing was CD4+ T cells sorted from blood. These receptors all stem from a woman between 18 and 29 years old in good health.

CDR3 sequence (DNA): TGCGCCAGCACCGAGGGGATAGCGGGAGCGGTGTACGAGCAGTACTTC. Translated: CASTEGIAGAVYEQYF. The chain is built from TRBV10-1 and TRBJ2-7, with 9 bases lining up with TRBD2. CDR3 length equals 16 residues. Germline CDR1 WNHNN, CDR2 SYGVQD (reference sequence). The ends lost 7 bases at V and 4 bases at J; junction bases unmatched: 14.

This clonotype was seen at least ten times. V is TRBV7-2 and J is TRBJ2-7; D remains ambiguous. Germline V gene lookup returns CDR1 SGHTA and CDR2 FQGNSA. V lost 1 base and J lost 7, with 11 bases in between. This CDR3 is 13 amino acids long. The CDR3 protein is CASSLVVVGEQYF. CDR3 DNA: TGTGCCAGCAGCTTAGTAGTGGTAGGGGAGCAGTACTTC.

This clonotype showed up many times. The chain recombines TRBV24-1 with TRBJ2-1; no firm D call. Per germline, CDR1 KGHDR and CDR2 SFDVKD. The CDR3 length is 16 residues. Trimming pared 4 bases from V and 2 bases from J, leaving 14 bases between. The CDR3: CATSDPTGETYNEQFF. The DNA for the CDR3 is TGTGCCACCAGTGACCCGACGGGCGAGACCTACAATGAGCAGTTCTTC.

The genes are TRBV12-3 or TRBV12-4 and TRBJ1-1; no firm D call. The CDR3 loop spans 13 amino acids. V dropped 2 bases and J dropped 7 bases, with 11 bases sitting between them. For the CDR3, the DNA is TGTGCCAGCAGTTTAATTGGCGTTAATGAAGCTTTCTTT. This sequence encodes CASSLIGVNEAFF.

This clonotype came up a few times. The rearrangement uses TRBV12-3 or TRBV12-4 and TRBJ2-7; no clear D. V was shortened by 5 bases and J by 2 bases, with 7 bases between the two germline ends. The CDR3 totals 12 residues. As DNA, the CDR3 is TGTGCCAGCAGTGCCGAGGCCTACGAGCAGTACTTC. It encodes CASSAEAYEQYF.

This chain connects TRBV2 to TRBJ1-4; TRBD1 might be the D (6 bases). The CDR3 runs to 16 residues. Between the trimmed V and J ends, which lost 1 base and 10 bases, there was a span of 19 bases. The V gene's germline CDR1 is SNHLY and CDR2 FYNNEI. DNA for the CDR3: TGTGCCAGCAGTGAAGAAATGGTCAGCCAAGGGGGAAAACTGTTTTTT. The encoded protein is CASSEEMVSQGGKLFF.

CDR3 coding DNA: TGTGCCAGCACGCGCGGGATGGAAGAGACCCAGTACTTC. Translating gives CASTRGMEETQYF. The rearrangement links TRBV6-6 to TRBJ2-5; D is perhaps TRBD2 (6 bases). The germline gives CDR1 MNHNY, CDR2 SVGAGI (reference sequence). The CDR3 sequence is 13 residues long. V dropped 7 bases and J dropped 3 bases, with 12 bases sitting between them.

This clonotype was recorded a few times. This chain joins TRBV7-6 and TRBJ2-7, with no clear D. The CDR3 loop spans 15 amino acids. V dropped 6 bases and J dropped 2 bases, with 17 bases sitting between them. The germline gives CDR1 SGHVS, CDR2 FNYEAQ. CDR3: CASSKTPTEPYEQYF. CDR3 nucleotides: TGTGCCAGCAGTAAGACGCCGACCGAACCCTACGAGCAGTACTTC.

The rearrangement links TRBV28 to TRBJ2-7; D not resolved. The CDR3 loop spans 13 amino acids. Germline loops: CDR1 MDHEN, CDR2 SYDVKM. V was trimmed by 3 bases and J by 2 bases, leaving 8 bases between them. The CDR3 spells CASSFWGTYEQYF. The CDR3 nucleotides read TGTGCCAGCAGTTTTTGGGGAACCTACGAGCAGTACTTC.

The chain links TRBV6-2 or TRBV6-3 to TRBJ2-7; the D gene is possibly TRBD2 (6 bases). The ends were cut back, 10 bases at V and 4 bases at J, with 17 bases in the middle. Per the germline V gene, CDR1 is MNHEY and CDR2 is SVGEGT. The CDR3 is 13 residues long. The CDR3 nucleotides are TGTGCCACCCTGGACATCCGGGGGTACGAGCAGTACTTC. Translating it yields CATLDIRGYEQYF.

The chain joins TRBV18 to TRBJ2-7; no definite D call. The V gene lost 4 bases and the J gene lost 6 bases, with 16 bases spanning the gap. The length of the CDR3 is 14 residues. In germline, CDR1 is KGHSH, CDR2 LQKENI. Here the CDR3 DNA reads TGTGCCAGCTCACGGAACCTAGAGTCTGGCGAGCAGTACTTC. Amino acids: CASSRNLESGEQYF.

The chain couples TRBV30 to TRBJ2-3; no clear D. CDR1 GTSNPN and CDR2 SVGIG come from the germline V gene (reference sequence). This CDR3 spans 11 amino acids. Trimming pared 5 bases from V and 2 bases from J, leaving 5 bases between. CDR3 nucleotides: TGTGCCTGGGGGATCACAGATACGCAGTATTTT. This gives the protein CAWGITDTQYF.

V gene TRBV5-1 combines with J gene TRBJ2-3; 13 bases are shared with TRBD2. V dropped 4 bases and J dropped 13; count of bases not matched to a gene: 9. This CDR3 contains 14 residues. From germline, CDR1 is SGHRS and CDR2 YFSETQ. The CDR3 protein is CASSPRGTSGMEYF. The CDR3 region has the DNA TGCGCCAGCAGCCCTCGGGGGACTAGCGGGATGGAGTATTTT.

This clonotype was counted between two and nine times. CDR3 DNA: TGTGCCAGCAGTCTCATTAGGTGGGGGACTAGCGGCTACGAGCAGTACTTC. Its protein product is CASSLIRWGTSGYEQYF. The V gene is TRBV12-3 or TRBV12-4, the J gene TRBJ2-7, with 11 bases aligning to TRBD2. This CDR3 contains 17 residues. Trimming took 5 bases from V and 3 from J; bases not matched to a gene: 12.

This sequence joins TRBV11-2 and TRBJ1-1; 7 bases line up with TRBD1. V was pared by 1 base and J by 1 base, with 12 bases of the junction left unmatched. This CDR3 has 18 amino acids. Per germline, CDR1 SGHAT and CDR2 FQNNGV. The CDR3 DNA reads as TGTGCCAGCAGCTTAGGACAGGGATTGAGGAGTTCGAACACTGAAGCTTTCTTT. Its protein is CASSLGQGLRSSNTEAFF.

The V call is TRBV5-5, the J call TRBJ2-2; possibly TRBD1 for D (6 bases). The CDR3 extends over 15 amino acids. CDR1 is SGHKS and CDR2 is YYEKEE in the germline V gene (reference sequence). V lost 4 bases to trimming and J lost 7 bases, with 17 bases between them. CDR3 sequence (DNA): TGTGCCAGCAGCCTGGGGGCAGGTCTGGACGGGGAGCTGTTTTTT. Translation: CASSLGAGLDGELFF.

The table lists this clonotype with a few counts. This chain connects TRBV5-6 to TRBJ2-1; 11 nucleotides match TRBD2. The CDR3 consists of 17 residues. Trimming cost V 0 bases and J 4 bases; bases outside gene matches: 6. Looked up from germline, CDR1 is SGHDT and CDR2 is YYEEEE. The CDR3 DNA is TGTGCCAGCAGCTTGGGGCTAGCGGGAGGAAGGTACAATGAGCAGTTCTTC. It codes for CASSLGLAGGRYNEQFF.

This clonotype was seen more than once but under ten times. This chain's CDR3 is CSASNPRGRGSTGELFF. The CDR3 DNA reads TGCAGTGCTTCCAACCCTCGGGGGAGAGGTAGCACCGGGGAGCTGTTTTTT. The genes are TRBV20-1 and TRBJ2-2; tentative D call: TRBD2 (6 bases). The germline V gene has CDR1 DFQATT and CDR2 SNEGSKA (reference sequence). V was shortened by 5 bases and J by 4 bases, with 23 bases between the two germline ends. This CDR3 comprises 17 residues.

This chain uses TRBV11-1 with TRBJ2-2; 7 bases are shared with TRBD1. With 5 bases clipped from V and 6 bases from J, the junction kept 6 bases outside the gene matches. Germline V gives CDR1 SGHAT, CDR2 FQDESV (reference sequence). The CDR3 contains 14 residues. This CDR3 reads CASSPETGSGELFF. Here the CDR3 DNA reads TGTGCCAGCAGCCCCGAGACAGGGTCCGGGGAGCTGTTTTTT. The variable domain in full, with the rest retrieved from reference TRBV11-1 and TRBJ2-2, is EAEVAQSPRYKITEKSQAVAFWCDPISGHATLYWYRQILGQGPELLVQFQDESVVDDSQLPKDRFSAERLKGVDSTLKIQPAELGDSAMYLCASSPETGSGELFFGEGSRLTVL.

This clonotype showed up just a few times. The J gene is TRBJ2-7, the V gene TRBV5-1, with 8 nucleotides matching TRBD1. CDR1 and CDR2 (germline): SGHRS, YFSETQ. V gave up 4 bases and J gave up 4 bases; unmatched junction bases: 7. The CDR3 has 14 residues. The CDR3 bases are TGCGCCAGCAGCACCGACAGGGGCCTTTACGAGCAGTACTTC. Amino acids: CASSTDRGLYEQYF.